The TCR beta chain under discussion was sequenced for a study of cytotoxic CD8 clonotypes in ibrutinib-treated CLL. Study-level results: Under therapy, public clonotypes either contracted or stayed stable, and they were uncommon.

Profiled with immunoSEQ multiplex PCR; TCRdb holds only in-frame clones, not every one. The sample carries about 310,000 clones, roughly 85% recorded once. Comment on this clone: What it recognizes is unknown.

The specimen comprised PBMCs, sampled before ibrutinib treatment. This TCR was sampled from a human donor with chronic lymphocytic leukemia.

CDR3 coding DNA: TGTGCCAGCAGCCGACAGGGGGCAAGCTATGGCTACACCTTC. Translation gives CASSRQGASYGYTF. V is TRBV9 and J is TRBJ1-2; 10 positions agree with TRBD1. CDR1 is SGDLS, CDR2 YYNGEE, per germline. V was pared by 4 bases and J by 4 bases, with 4 bases of the junction left unmatched. The CDR3 covers 14 residues.